Presented here are 14 T cell receptor beta chains from one specimen sequenced in a study of T cells in Graves' hyperthyroidism and ophthalmopathy. Authors of the study amplified TCR beta CDR3 regions from RNA transcripts. HTBI primers were employed in a first-round RT-PCR of the TCR CDR3. TCRdb reprocessed the multiplex PCR reads with MiXCR, giving one entry per CDR3 protein. Of under 350,000 distinct CDR3 sequences listed, approximately 15% are singletons. The specimen sequenced was blood. The receptors stem from a woman aged 60 to 75 with Graves' ophthalmopathy.

This clonotype has a count of ten or more. The V call is TRBV28, the J call TRBJ2-5; TRBD2 matches 7 bases. Losses at the gene ends were 5 bases for V and 7 bases for J; bases not matched to a gene: 10. Germline loops: CDR1 MDHEN, CDR2 SYDVKM. The CDR3 has 14 residues. The CDR3 loop is CASSPLGGIWTQYF. CDR3 bases: TGTGCCAGCAGTCCCCTGGGGGGGATCTGGACCCAGTACTTC. Drawing the rest from reference TRBV28 and TRBJ2-5, the complete variable domain is DVKVTQSSRYLVKRTGEKVFLECVQDMDHENMFWYRQDPGLGLRLIYFSYDVKMKEKGDIPEGYSVSREKKERFSLILESASTNQTSMYLCASSPLGGIWTQYFGPGTRLLVL.

Notes on this clonotype: A much larger clonotype is one base distant, so this may be a read error. The chain has TRBV7-9 and TRBJ2-1; no definite D call. Germline V gene data show CDR1 as SEHNR and CDR2 as FQNEAQ (reference sequence). The CDR3 is 12 residues long. The CDR3 bases are TGTGCCAGCAGCCCCCAACTTAATGAGCGGTTCTTC. It encodes CASSPQLNERFF.

This clonotype showed up many times. This chain joins TRBV5-6 and TRBJ2-5; 9 nucleotides line up with TRBD2. V trimming: 3 bases; J trimming: 5 bases; junction bases outside the gene matches: 8. The CDR3 consists of 15 residues. Looked up from germline, CDR1 is SGHDT and CDR2 is YYEEEE. The CDR3, as DNA: TGTGCCAGCAGCTCTAGCGGGGCGAAATGGGAGACCCAGTACTTC. Amino acids: CASSSSGAKWETQYF.

In its sample, this clonotype was seen many times. V is TRBV6-2 or TRBV6-3 and J is TRBJ2-7; TRBD1 aligns across 9 bases. V was pared by 6 bases and J by 6 bases, with 15 bases of the junction left unmatched. Looked up from germline, CDR1 is MNHEY and CDR2 is SVGEGT. CDR3 length: 16 residues. For the CDR3, the DNA is TGTGCCAGCAGACCCCCCCGCGGGACAGGGCTGCGCGAGCAGTACTTC. Translating gives CASRPPRGTGLREQYF.

J is TRBJ2-5 and V is TRBV6-7, with 8 bases fitting TRBD1. TRBV6-7 is recorded as an ORF, its role being uncertain. With V trimmed by 1 base and J by 5 bases, 9 bases remained unmatched. The CDR3 has 16 amino acids. DNA of the CDR3: TGTGCCAGCAGTTACTACCGGACAGGGTATTTGGAGACCCAGTACTTC. This codes for CASSYYRTGYLETQYF.

By sample share, this clonotype is medium-sized. The CDR3 nucleotides are TGTGCCAGCAGCTCAAGACAGGGCGGTGGCTACACCTTC. Residues: CASSSRQGGGYTF. V usage is TRBV7-2 and J usage is TRBJ1-2; 7 bases match TRBD1. Germline trimming cut 4 bases from V and 7 bases from J; bases unmatched to any gene: 6. Germline V gene data show CDR1 as SGHTA and CDR2 as FQGNSA. CDR3 size: 13 residues.

This clonotype came up a few times. CDR3 sequence (DNA): TGTGCCAGCAGTTATCTGTCTGCCTCCCGGCTTGGAAACACCATATATTTT. This encodes CASSYLSASRLGNTIYF. The chain joins TRBV6-1 to TRBJ1-3; unclear D gene. CDR1 and CDR2 (germline): MNHNS, SASEGT. This CDR3 contains 17 residues. The ends were cut back, 5 bases at V and 3 bases at J, with 20 bases in the middle.

This clonotype was observed many times. V is TRBV7-3 and J is TRBJ2-1; D might be TRBD2 (6 bases). The germline gives CDR1 SGHTA, CDR2 FQGTGA. Trimming stripped 5 bases from V and 8 bases from J, with 22 bases between. This CDR3 has 16 residues. The CDR3 loop reads CASSPNMGLGSDEQFF. The CDR3 nucleotides are TGTGCCAGCAGCCCCAATATGGGACTGGGGAGCGATGAGCAGTTCTTC.

The chain joins TRBV5-1 to TRBJ2-3, with 8 bases fitting TRBD1. The junction had 3 bases not matched to a gene; V was cut back by 5 bases and J by 1 base. The germline CDR1 and CDR2 sequences are SGHRS and YFSETQ. The CDR3 length is 14 residues. Here the CDR3 DNA reads TGCGCCAGCAGAACAGGGGGTGGCACAGATACGCAGTATTTT. Its translation is CASRTGGGTDTQYF.

This clonotype was counted ten times or more. The chain is built from TRBV5-1 and TRBJ2-7, with D tentatively TRBD2 (5 bases). The germline V and J ends were trimmed by 5 bases and 1 base, with 13 bases remaining between them. Germline V gives CDR1 SGHRS, CDR2 YFSETQ. The CDR3 loop spans 14 amino acids. As DNA, the CDR3 is TGCGCCAGCAGAGCTCTGGACTCATCCTACGAGCAGTACTTC. Amino acids: CASRALDSSYEQYF. The complete variable domain, with remaining parts taken from reference TRBV5-1 and TRBJ2-7, reads KAGVTQTPRYLIKTRGQQVTLSCSPISGHRSVSWYQQTPGQGLQFLFEYFSETQRNKGNFPGRFSGRQFSNSRSEMNVSTLELGDSALYLCASRALDSSYEQYFGPGTRLTVT.

J is TRBJ2-1 and V is TRBV5-6; 8 bases fit TRBD1. Germline trimming cut 0 bases from V and 7 bases from J; bases unmatched to any gene: 9. The length of the CDR3 is 16 residues. CDR1 and CDR2 from the germline V gene are SGHDT and YYEEEE. CDR3 region: CASSLAVDRAMNEQFF. The CDR3 region has the DNA TGTGCCAGCAGCTTGGCCGTGGACAGGGCAATGAATGAGCAGTTCTTC.

There are many counts of this clonotype. The chain has TRBV5-1 and TRBJ2-7; D ambiguous. The CDR3 has 12 residues. V was shortened by 4 bases and J by 1 base, with 6 bases between the two germline ends. Germline V gene data show CDR1 as SGHRS and CDR2 as YFSETQ. CDR3 region: CASSAQSYEQYF. The CDR3, as DNA: TGCGCCAGCAGCGCTCAGTCCTACGAGCAGTACTTC.

Ten or more counts support this clonotype. This chain connects TRBV18 to TRBJ2-5; D is ambiguous. This CDR3 contains 12 residues. V was pared by 3 bases and J by 5 bases, with 7 bases between. CDR1 is KGHSH and CDR2 is LQKENI in the germline V gene. CDR3 sequence (DNA): TGTGCCAGCTCACCCACTTCTGAGACCCAGTACTTC. It is translated as CASSPTSETQYF.

V and J are TRBV6-1 and TRBJ2-2, with 7 bases aligning to TRBD2. Germline-derived CDR1 and CDR2 are MNHNS and SASEGT. With 5 bases clipped from V and 6 bases from J, the junction kept 9 bases outside the gene matches. The CDR3 length is 15 residues. The DNA of the CDR3 is TGTGCCAGCAGTCAAAGGAGACTAGCCGCCGGGGAGCTGTTTTTT. Translation gives CASSQRRLAAGELFF.